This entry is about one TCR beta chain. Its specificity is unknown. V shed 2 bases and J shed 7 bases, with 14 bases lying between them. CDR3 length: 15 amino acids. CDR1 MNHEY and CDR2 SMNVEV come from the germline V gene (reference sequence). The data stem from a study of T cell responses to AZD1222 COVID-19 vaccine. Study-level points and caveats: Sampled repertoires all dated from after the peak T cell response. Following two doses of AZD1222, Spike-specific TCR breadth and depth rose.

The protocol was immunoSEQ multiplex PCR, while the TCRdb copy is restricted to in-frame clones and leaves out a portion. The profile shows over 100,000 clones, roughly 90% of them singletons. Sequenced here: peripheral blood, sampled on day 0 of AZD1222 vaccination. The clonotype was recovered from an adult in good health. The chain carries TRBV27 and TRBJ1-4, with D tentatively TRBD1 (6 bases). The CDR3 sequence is CASSLLDRMGEKLFF. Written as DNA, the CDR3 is TGTGCCAGCAGTTTACTTGACAGGATGGGTGAAAAACTGTTTTTT.